The clone carrying this TCR beta chain was counted only a few times. This sample is drawn from a study of blood T cell repertoires in COVID-19. For the study at large: Whether acute or convalescent, the COVID-19 samples came from the United States, Italy and Spain. PBMCs, B-cell-depleted T cells, or T cells were the source of the cDNA or gDNA that made up the material.

Measured with immunoSEQ multiplex PCR; TCRdb has only the in-frame clones, and not every one. The table shows about 260,000 clones, with 84% occurring only once. This CDR3 is 13 amino acids long. The V gene end was trimmed by 9 bases and the J gene end by 7 bases; junction bases not matched to a gene: 10. Germline V gene data show CDR1 as LNHDA and CDR2 as SQIVND (reference sequence). The receptor was derived from a man aged 60-69 years with acute or convalescent COVID-19. The chain joins TRBV19 to TRBJ1-1; TRBD1 matches 8 bases. Sequencing was performed on peripheral blood. This CDR3 is CASRDRLSYEAFF. In DNA, the CDR3 is TGTGCCAGCCGGGACAGGCTTTCTTATGAAGCTTTCTTT.